This T cell receptor beta chain originates from a study of blood T cell repertoires in COVID-19. The overall study: Both acute and convalescent COVID-19 samples were obtained from the United States, Italy and Spain. T cells, B-cell-depleted T cells, or PBMCs supplied cDNA or gDNA.

CDR3 length: 15 amino acids. Per the germline V gene, CDR1 is SNHLY and CDR2 is FYNNEI. Trimming left V 4 bases short and J 2 bases short, with 12 bases between. Original handling: Estimates of nucleated cell counts were drawn from the amplification of reference gene primers. Produced via immunoSEQ multiplex PCR; TCRdb's table is partial and in-frame only. V and J calls and clone size follow that table, whereas D and trimming were derived from the DNA. The table records 200,000 to 250,000 clones, roughly 85% of them present only once. The receptor was isolated from a woman aged 70 to 79 with active or convalescent COVID-19. V is TRBV2 and J is TRBJ1-5; possibly TRBD1 for D (6 bases). The sequenced material came from peripheral blood. CDR3 DNA: TGTGCCAGCAGTGTAGGGGGGGGTGGCAATCAGCCCCAGCATTTT. Protein sequence: CASSVGGGGNQPQHF. Filled out from reference TRBV2 and TRBJ1-5, the complete variable domain reads EPEVTQTPSHQVTQMGQEVILRCVPISNHLYFYWYRQILGQKVEFLVSFYNNEISEKSEIFDDQFSVERPDGSNFTLKIRSTKLEDSAMYFCASSVGGGGNQPQHFGDGTRLSIL.